This T cell receptor (beta chain) was recorded in a study of response to subunit inactivated influenza vaccine. This clonotype was counted a few times. Germline CDR1 SGHTA, CDR2 FQGNSA. V shed 2 bases and J 3 bases; nucleotides not matched to a gene: 5. The CDR3 covers 16 residues. TCRdb reprocessed the RT-PCR reads with MiXCR, giving one entry per CDR3 protein. The sample contains about 540,000 distinct CDR3 sequences, approximately 24% of which appear only once. These data are also associated with another study on T cells expressing NK-cell markers. That publication notes: It was by 5'RACE template switching with UMIs that TCR beta cDNA was made. It remained uncertain whether the expanded NKG2C+ T cell clones were specific for HCMV antigens.

The clonotype was recovered from a man aged 50 or older who received an inactivated influenza vaccine. This specimen consisted of CD4+ T cells sorted from PBMCs, obtained 12 days after vaccination. The chain employs TRBV7-2 and TRBJ2-2; 8 bases align to TRBD2. CDR3 loop: CASSLMSSGYTGELFF. The CDR3 nucleotides are TGTGCCAGCAGCTTAATGTCTAGCGGGTACACCGGGGAGCTGTTTTTT.